This T cell receptor beta chain was found in a study of blood T cells in healthy people across ages. Per germline, CDR1 MNHEY and CDR2 SVGAGI. V dropped 6 bases and J dropped 4; count of bases not matched to a gene: 8. This CDR3 spans 14 amino acids. This clonotype was picked up many times. What it binds is not known. Overall study findings and caveats: Samples with more naive T cells showed higher observed beta diversity. Both higher diversity and more naive CD4+ cells marked long-lived donors when set against aged donors.

Next came a second PCR, run for about 7 to 12 cycles, which used a sample-barcoded 5' primer along with a J-beta primer mix. Unique molecular identifiers of 12 random nucleotides labeled each cDNA. TCRdb used MiXCR to reprocess the 5' RACE reads, holding one entry per CDR3 protein. The sample shows 850,000 or so distinct CDR3 sequences, more than 25% of them seen only once. The source is a woman older than 75 in good health. The V call is TRBV6-5, the J call TRBJ1-2; 7 positions agree with TRBD1. Sequenced sample: blood. CDR3 DNA: TGTGCCAGCAGAAAAGGGGGCGCAATCTATGGCTACACCTTC. Encoded protein: CASRKGGAIYGYTF.